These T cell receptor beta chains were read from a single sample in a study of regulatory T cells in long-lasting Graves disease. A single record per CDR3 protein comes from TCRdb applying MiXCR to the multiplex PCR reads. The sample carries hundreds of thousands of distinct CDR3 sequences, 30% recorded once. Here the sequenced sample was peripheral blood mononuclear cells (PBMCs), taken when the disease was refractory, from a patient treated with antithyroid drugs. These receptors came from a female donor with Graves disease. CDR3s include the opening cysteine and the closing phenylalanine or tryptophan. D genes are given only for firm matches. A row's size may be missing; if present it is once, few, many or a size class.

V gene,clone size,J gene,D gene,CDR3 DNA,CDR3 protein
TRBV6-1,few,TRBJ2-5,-,TGTGCCAGCAAGATGTCCGCAGGGTTGGAGACCCAGTACTTC,CASKMSAGLETQYF
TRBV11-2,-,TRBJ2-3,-,TGTGCCAGCGACAGAACTAGCACAGATACGCAGTATTTT,CASDRTSTDTQYF
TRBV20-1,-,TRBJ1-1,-,TGCAGTGCTATAGACAACCCGATGGACACTGAAGCTTTCTTT,CSAIDNPMDTEAFF
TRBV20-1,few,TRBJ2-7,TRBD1,TGCAGTGGAGGACAGGGGGGGACCTACGAGCAGTACTTC,CSGGQGGTYEQYF
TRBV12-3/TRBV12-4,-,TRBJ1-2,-,TGTGCCAGCAGTTTCGGGACACGATATGGCTACACCTTC,CASSFGTRYGYTF
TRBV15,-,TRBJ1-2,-,TGTGCCACCAAACCATCGGGACTCGTTGGCTACACCTTC,CATKPSGLVGYTF
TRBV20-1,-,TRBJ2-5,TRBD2,TGCAGTGCCAAGGGACTAGCGGGAGTGTGGCAGACCCAGTACTTC,CSAKGLAGVWQTQYF
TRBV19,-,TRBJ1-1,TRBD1,TGTGCCAGTAGTAGTGGGGACAGGGTTAATGCTGAAGCTTTCTTT,CASSSGDRVNAEAFF
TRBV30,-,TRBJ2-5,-,TGTGCCTGGAGTTCCGCTCGAGGGCTGCCTCAAGAGACCCAGTACTTC,CAWSSARGLPQETQYF
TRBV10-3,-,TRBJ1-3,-,TGTGCCATCAGTGGCAGGGGAGCCCCAGACACCATATATTTT,CAISGRGAPDTIYF